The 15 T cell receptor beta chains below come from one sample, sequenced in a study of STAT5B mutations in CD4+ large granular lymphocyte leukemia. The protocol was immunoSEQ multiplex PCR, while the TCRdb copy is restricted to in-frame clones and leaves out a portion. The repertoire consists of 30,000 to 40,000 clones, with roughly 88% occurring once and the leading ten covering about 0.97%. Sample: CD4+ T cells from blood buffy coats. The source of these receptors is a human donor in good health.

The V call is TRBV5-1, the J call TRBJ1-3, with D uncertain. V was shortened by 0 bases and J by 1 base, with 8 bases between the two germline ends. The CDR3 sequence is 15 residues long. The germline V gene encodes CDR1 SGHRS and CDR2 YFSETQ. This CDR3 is CASSLVRASGNTIYF. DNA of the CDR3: TGCGCCAGCAGCTTGGTAAGGGCATCTGGAAACACCATATATTTT.

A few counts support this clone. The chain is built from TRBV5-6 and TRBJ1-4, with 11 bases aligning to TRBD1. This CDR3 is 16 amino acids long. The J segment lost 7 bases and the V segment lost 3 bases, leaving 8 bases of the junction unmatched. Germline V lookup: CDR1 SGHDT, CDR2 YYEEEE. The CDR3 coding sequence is TGTGCCAGCAGCTCATGGACAGGGGGCGGCGGTGAAAAACTGTTTTTT. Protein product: CASSSWTGGGGEKLFF.

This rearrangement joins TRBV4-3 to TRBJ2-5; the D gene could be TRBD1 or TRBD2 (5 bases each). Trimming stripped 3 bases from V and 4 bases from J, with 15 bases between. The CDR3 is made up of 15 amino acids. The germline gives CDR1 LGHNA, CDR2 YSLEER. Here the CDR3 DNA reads TGCGCCAGCAGCCAGAAAGGGACCCTGTCAGAGACCCAGTACTTC. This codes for CASSQKGTLSETQYF.

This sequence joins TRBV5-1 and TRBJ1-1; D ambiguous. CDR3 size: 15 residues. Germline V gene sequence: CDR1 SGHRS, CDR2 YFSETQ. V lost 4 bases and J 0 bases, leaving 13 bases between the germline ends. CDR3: CASSPSTTLNTEAFF. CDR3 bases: TGCGCCAGCAGCCCTTCGACAACGTTGAACACTGAAGCTTTCTTT.

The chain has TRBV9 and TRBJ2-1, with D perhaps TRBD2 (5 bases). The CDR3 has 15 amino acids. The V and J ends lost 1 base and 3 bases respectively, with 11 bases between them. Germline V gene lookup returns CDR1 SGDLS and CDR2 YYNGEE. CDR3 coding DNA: TGTGCCAGCAGCGTAATGGAGGCGTACTACAATGAGCAGTTCTTC. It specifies CASSVMEAYYNEQFF.

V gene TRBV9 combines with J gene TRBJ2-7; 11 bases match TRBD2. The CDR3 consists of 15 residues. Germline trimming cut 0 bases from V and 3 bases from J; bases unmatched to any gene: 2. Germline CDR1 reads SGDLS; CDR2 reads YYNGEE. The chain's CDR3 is CASSVGGTSGYEQYF. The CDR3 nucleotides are TGTGCCAGCAGCGTAGGTGGGACTAGCGGCTACGAGCAGTACTTC.

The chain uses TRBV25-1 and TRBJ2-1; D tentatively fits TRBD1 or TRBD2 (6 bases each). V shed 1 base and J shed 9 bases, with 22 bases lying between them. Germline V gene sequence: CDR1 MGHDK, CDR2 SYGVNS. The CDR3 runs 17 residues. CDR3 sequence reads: CASSEWLVLRGASEQFF. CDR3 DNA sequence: TGTGCCAGCAGTGAATGGTTAGTCCTGAGGGGGGCCAGTGAGCAGTTCTTC.

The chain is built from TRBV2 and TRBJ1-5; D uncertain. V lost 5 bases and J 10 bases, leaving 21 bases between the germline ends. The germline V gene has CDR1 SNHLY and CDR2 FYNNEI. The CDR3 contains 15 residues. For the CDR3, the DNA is TGTGCCAGCAGTAGGGCTGAGGGTGGGTCCGCACCCCAGCATTTT. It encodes CASSRAEGGSAPQHF.

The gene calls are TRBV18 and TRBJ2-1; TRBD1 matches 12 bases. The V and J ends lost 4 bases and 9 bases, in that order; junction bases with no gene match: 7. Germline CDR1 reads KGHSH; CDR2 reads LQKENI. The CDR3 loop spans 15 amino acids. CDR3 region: CASSLRDRGPSEQFF. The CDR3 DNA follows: TGTGCCAGCTCACTCCGGGACAGGGGGCCGAGTGAGCAGTTCTTC. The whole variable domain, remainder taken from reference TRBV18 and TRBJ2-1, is NAGVMQNPRHLVRRRGQEARLRCSPMKGHSHVYWYRQLPEEGLKFMVYLQKENIIDESGMPKERFSAEFPKEGPSILRIQQVVRGDSAAYFCASSLRDRGPSEQFFGPGTRLTVL.

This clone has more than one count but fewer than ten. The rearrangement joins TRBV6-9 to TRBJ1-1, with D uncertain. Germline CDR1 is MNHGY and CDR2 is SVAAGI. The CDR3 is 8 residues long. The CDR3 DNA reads TGTTTCTACACTGAAGCTTTCTTT. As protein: CFYTEAFF.

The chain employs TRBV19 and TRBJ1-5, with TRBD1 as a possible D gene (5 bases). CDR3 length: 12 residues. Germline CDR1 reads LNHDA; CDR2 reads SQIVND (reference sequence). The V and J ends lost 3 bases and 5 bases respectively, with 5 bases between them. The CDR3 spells CASSMTDQPQHF. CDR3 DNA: TGTGCCAGTAGTATGACAGATCAGCCCCAGCATTTT.

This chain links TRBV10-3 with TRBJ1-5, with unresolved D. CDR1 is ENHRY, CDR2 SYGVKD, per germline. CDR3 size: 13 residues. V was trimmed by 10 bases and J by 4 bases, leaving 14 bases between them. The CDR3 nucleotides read TGTGCCAGCAAACGGGTTGGTAATCAGCCCCAGCATTTT. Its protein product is CASKRVGNQPQHF.

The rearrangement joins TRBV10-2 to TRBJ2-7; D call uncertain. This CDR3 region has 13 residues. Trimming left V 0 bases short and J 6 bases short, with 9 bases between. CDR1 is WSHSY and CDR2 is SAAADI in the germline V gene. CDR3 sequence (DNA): TGCGCCAGCAGTGAGTCGAAGGGCGGCGAGCAGTACTTC. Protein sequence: CASSESKGGEQYF.

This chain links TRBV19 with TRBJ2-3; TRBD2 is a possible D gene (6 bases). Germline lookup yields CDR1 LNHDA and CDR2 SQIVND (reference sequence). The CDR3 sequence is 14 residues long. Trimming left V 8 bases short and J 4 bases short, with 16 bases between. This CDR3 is CASGGSWAADTQYF. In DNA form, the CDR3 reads TGTGCCAGTGGGGGGAGTTGGGCAGCAGATACGCAGTATTTT.

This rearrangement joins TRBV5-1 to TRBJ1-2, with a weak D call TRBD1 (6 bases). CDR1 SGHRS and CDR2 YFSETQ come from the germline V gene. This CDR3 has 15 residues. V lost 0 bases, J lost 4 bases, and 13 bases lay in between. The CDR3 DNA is TGCGCCAGCAGCTTGGGAGGGGGTTCCTCCTATGGCTACACCTTC. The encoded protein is CASSLGGGSSYGYTF.